Listed below are T cell receptor beta chains from one sample, sequenced in a study of response to subunit inactivated influenza vaccine. Via MiXCR, TCRdb re-called the RT-PCR reads, giving one row per CDR3 protein. The sample lists approximately 160,000 distinct CDR3 sequences, around 11% seen once, with about 40% in the top ten. The sample was CD8+ T cells sorted from PBMCs, taken approximately 25 months after vaccination. These receptors came from a man aged 50-75 years who received an inactivated influenza vaccine. The CDR3 runs from the conserved cysteine through the conserved F or W. D genes are given only for firm matches. The size of a clone is reported for some rows only, either as once, few or many, or as a class for expanded clones.

-,TRBJ1-4,few,TRBV29-1,CSVPARTGELFF,TGCAGCGTCCCCGCCCGGACCGGGGAACTGTTTTTT
TRBD2,TRBJ2-1,-,TRBV27,CASSLRTSGNHEQFF,TGTGCCAGCAGTCTCAGGACTAGCGGGAACCATGAGCAGTTCTTC
-,TRBJ2-2,many,TRBV20-1,CSAREIGGYTGELFF,TGCAGTGCTAGAGAGATAGGGGGATACACCGGGGAGCTGTTTTTT
TRBD2,TRBJ2-7,-,TRBV6-2/TRBV6-3,CASSYSIAGGTYEQYF,TGTGCCAGCAGTTACTCGATAGCGGGAGGGACCTACGAGCAGTACTTC
-,TRBJ2-7,many,TRBV28,CASSSTGMAAYEQYF,TGTGCCAGCAGTTCCACCGGGATGGCGGCGTACGAGCAGTACTTC
-,TRBJ2-2,once,TRBV12-3/TRBV12-4,CASYGGGVAGELFF,TGTGCCAGCTACGGGGGCGGGGTTGCCGGGGAGCTGTTTTTT
-,TRBJ2-1,few,TRBV6-2/TRBV6-3,CASSFGVEQFF,TGTGCCAGCAGTTTTGGGGTTGAGCAGTTCTTC
TRBD1,TRBJ2-1,many,TRBV12-3/TRBV12-4,CASSPQGYNEQFF,TGTGCCAGCAGCCCACAGGGGTACAATGAGCAGTTCTTC
TRBD2,TRBJ2-7,few,TRBV20-1,CSASEPGTSGYYEQYF,TGCAGTGCTAGCGAGCCCGGGACTAGCGGATACTACGAGCAGTACTTC
-,TRBJ2-5,many,TRBV12-3/TRBV12-4,CASSLPGRGKTQYF,TGTGCCAGCAGTTTACCAGGGCGCGGGAAGACCCAGTACTTC
-,TRBJ2-5,few,TRBV12-3/TRBV12-4,CASNEHSQRETQYF,TGTGCCAGCAATGAACATAGCCAAAGAGAGACCCAGTACTTC
TRBD1,TRBJ2-7,few,TRBV4-1,CASSQVGDRSFYEQYF,TGCGCCAGCAGCCAAGTCGGGGACAGGTCATTCTACGAGCAGTACTTC
TRBD1,TRBJ1-5,few,TRBV5-6,CASSLQGPLEPQHF,TGTGCCAGCAGCTTACAGGGGCCTCTCGAGCCCCAGCATTTT
TRBD2,TRBJ2-1,many,TRBV6-2/TRBV6-3,CASSMDIAGGYNEQFF,TGTGCCAGCAGCATGGACATAGCGGGAGGGTACAATGAGCAGTTCTTC
-,TRBJ1-1,-,TRBV29-1,CSVVTGEKGEAFF,TGCAGCGTTGTTACGGGGGAGAAAGGTGAAGCTTTCTTT
TRBD2,TRBJ2-1,many,TRBV5-1,CASTGGRVHNEQFF,TGCGCCAGCACTGGCGGGAGGGTCCACAATGAGCAGTTCTTC
TRBD1,TRBJ1-2,many,TRBV28,CASKLRAQGYYGYTF,TGTGCCAGCAAACTACGGGCACAGGGGTACTATGGCTACACCTTC
TRBD2,TRBJ2-2,few,TRBV27,CASSLIAGPGTGELFF,TGTGCCAGCAGTCTTATAGCGGGGCCGGGCACCGGGGAGCTGTTTTTT
-,TRBJ2-2,few,TRBV9,CASTDLRGTGELFF,TGTGCCTCGACGGATCTCCGGGGAACCGGGGAGCTGTTTTTT
-,TRBJ2-7,few,TRBV29-1,CSVARGVSYEQYF,TGCAGCGTTGCTCGAGGGGTCTCCTACGAGCAGTACTTC
-,TRBJ2-1,-,TRBV5-8,CASSYASVTGSYNEQFF,TGTGCCAGCAGCTATGCCAGTGTAACGGGCTCCTACAATGAGCAGTTCTTC
-,TRBJ2-1,-,TRBV30,CAWRGLPNEQFF,TGTGCCTGGAGGGGACTCCCCAATGAGCAGTTCTTC
-,TRBJ2-3,many,TRBV25-1,CASRNRAYTDTQYF,TGTGCCAGCAGAAACAGGGCTTACACAGATACGCAGTATTTT
TRBD2,TRBJ2-5,-,TRBV28,CASSLEVGRLAGEETQYF,TGTGCCAGCAGTTTAGAAGTCGGGAGACTAGCGGGAGAGGAGACCCAGTACTTC
-,TRBJ2-3,few,TRBV7-9,CASSGIWGDTQYF,TGTGCCAGCAGCGGGATATGGGGAGATACGCAGTATTTT
TRBD1,TRBJ1-2,few,TRBV11-2,CASSPSGTGVYGYTF,TGTGCCAGCAGCCCATCAGGGACAGGGGTTTATGGCTACACCTTC
-,TRBJ2-2,many,TRBV28,CASSLNIGQGLIHGELFF,TGTGCCAGCAGTTTAAACATTGGGCAGGGCTTAATACACGGGGAGCTGTTTTTT
-,TRBJ1-2,-,TRBV27,CASSLSITRALSGYTF,TGTGCCAGCAGTTTATCGATTACCAGGGCCCTGTCAGGCTACACCTTC
TRBD1,TRBJ2-1,many,TRBV7-8,CASSPTTRGRIPYNEQFF,TGTGCCAGCAGCCCCACAACCAGGGGGCGTATTCCCTACAATGAGCAGTTCTTC
TRBD1,TRBJ2-4,many,TRBV11-2,CASSYPDRVGDIQYF,TGTGCCAGCAGCTACCCGGACAGGGTGGGTGACATTCAGTACTTC
TRBD2,TRBJ2-7,few,TRBV20-1,CSARDLVAGAREQYF,TGCAGTGCTAGAGATTTAGTAGCGGGAGCGCGTGAGCAGTACTTC
-,TRBJ2-7,few,TRBV29-1,CSVTGGRRSSYEQYF,TGCAGCGTTACCGGTGGTAGGAGGAGCTCCTACGAGCAGTACTTC
-,TRBJ2-7,many,TRBV12-3/TRBV12-4,CASSLGQGYEQYF,TGTGCCAGCAGTTTAGGGCAGGGCTACGAGCAGTACTTC
-,TRBJ1-2,-,TRBV7-2,CASSLAEGGVGYTF,TGTGCCAGCAGCTTAGCTGAAGGGGGAGTAGGCTACACCTTC
TRBD2,TRBJ2-7,few,TRBV15,CATAGGGSYEQYF,TGTGCCACTGCGGGAGGCGGGTCCTACGAGCAGTACTTC
-,TRBJ2-2,-,TRBV12-3/TRBV12-4,CASSPRGGNTGELFF,TGTGCCAGCAGTCCACGGGGAGGGAACACCGGGGAGCTGTTTTTT